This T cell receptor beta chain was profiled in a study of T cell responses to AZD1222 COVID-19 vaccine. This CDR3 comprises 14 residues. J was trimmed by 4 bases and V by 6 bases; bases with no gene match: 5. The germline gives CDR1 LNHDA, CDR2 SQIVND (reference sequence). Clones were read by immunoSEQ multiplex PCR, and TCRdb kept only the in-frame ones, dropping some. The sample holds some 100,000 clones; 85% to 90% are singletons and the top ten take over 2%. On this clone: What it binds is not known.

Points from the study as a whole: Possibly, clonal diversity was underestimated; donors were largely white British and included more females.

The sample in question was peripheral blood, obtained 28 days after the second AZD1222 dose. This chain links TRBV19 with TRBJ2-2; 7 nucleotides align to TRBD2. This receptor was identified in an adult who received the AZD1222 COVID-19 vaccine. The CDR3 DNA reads TGTGCCAGTAGCCTCGGGAGGTTCACCGGGGAGCTGTTTTTT. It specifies CASSLGRFTGELFF.